This T cell receptor beta chain emerged from a study of blood T cell repertoires in COVID-19. Germline CDR1 and CDR2: SNHLY and FYNNEI. Trimming took off 5 bases at V and 5 bases at J, with 13 bases between the two ends. This CDR3 comprises 15 residues. TCRdb keeps only in-frame clones here, not all; method: immunoSEQ multiplex PCR. This table has 250,000 or so clones, over 70% appearing once. This receptor was identified in an elderly woman with acute or convalescent COVID-19. The sequenced material came from peripheral blood. The chain employs TRBV2 and TRBJ1-6; the D gene is possibly TRBD1 (6 bases). The CDR3 nucleotides are TGTGCCAGCAGTCGCCAGGGGACCAATAATTCACCCCTCCACTTT. Translating it yields CASSRQGTNNSPLHF.